This TCR beta chain came from a study of cytomegalovirus exposure and HLA in healthy donors. About the research overall: In a previous analysis, around 120 million unique TCR beta sequences were found from some 200 million T cells.

The CDR3 covers 14 residues. The trim removed 6 bases at V and 6 bases at J, leaving 10 bases unmatched. Per germline, CDR1 LNHDA and CDR2 SQIVND (reference sequence). 13 Jbeta primers and 60 Vbeta primers were used for the PCR. In the study's own analysis: A later analysis counted approximately 80 million unique TCR beta chains, roughly 11 million shared. Repertoires were generated with immunoSEQ multiplex PCR, while TCRdb's copy carries only in-frame clones and drops some. V and J calls and clone size are those listed in that table; D and trimming were worked out from the DNA. The table includes 150,000 or so clones, under 90% detected once. About this clone itself: Its antigen is unidentified.

Findings and limits, study-wide: TCR beta sequences reportedly predicted the HLA-A and HLA-B alleles of most subjects accurately.

There were likely unrecorded immune exposures, though donors were nominally healthy when sampled. The chain has TRBV19 and TRBJ1-2; 7 nucleotides line up with TRBD1. Specimen: PBMCs. This receptor was identified in a man aged 18 to 29 in good health and CMV-seronegative. As DNA, the CDR3 is TGTGCCAGTAGAGCTTTGGGCAGGGGGAATGGCTACACCTTC. Translation gives CASRALGRGNGYTF.